This T cell receptor beta chain was captured by sequencing in a study of blood T cell repertoires in COVID-19 (dated by TCRdb to the early 2020s). Broadly, across the study: Samples covering the acute and convalescent phases of COVID-19 were provided by collaborators in the United States, Italy and Spain. The material from the prospective study consisted of cDNA or gDNA derived from T cells, B-cell-depleted T cells, or PBMCs. Deeply sampled blood TCRbeta repertoires from subjects exposed to, actively infected with, or recovered from COVID-19 were included in the dataset. A freely available public database, intended as a resource for researchers studying the immune response to SARS-CoV-2, is where the repertoires were released. The samples were drawn from the first 160 participants of the ongoing ImmuneRACE study and from 950 to 1,500 subjects provided by 6 global collaborators. Sample metadata almost always included a de-identified subject ID, COVID-19 status, age in years and sex. Where HLA class I and class II types were available, the types were taken from metadata supplied by the sample provider, not from assay-based typing.

The study at large found these results: The quantity of clinical and demographic metadata differed by source and by participant and was supplied without curation.

A remark on this clone: It lacks a known antigen. The sample holds no much larger clone one base away, and base qualities are not on file.

The immunoSEQ Assay, a bias-controlled multiplex PCR, was used to amplify TCRbeta CDR3 regions from genomic DNA. Processing in the source paper ran as follows. The number of nucleated cells in each sample was estimated by amplification of reference gene primers within the assay. To quantify the absolute abundance of each unique TCRbeta CDR3 rearrangement, sequence reads were collapsed and filtered. For each sample, productive Simpson clonality was calculated by taking the square root of Simpson's diversity index across productive rearrangements. Imported from immuneACCESS, the table was reduced by TCRdb to in-frame sequences with V and J called. These copies leave out some clones; in studies compared against another copy, an unresolved V gene accounts for under half, and the cause of the remainder is not known. V and J calls and clone size come straight from that table; D and trimming were deduced from the DNA. This sample comprises 150,000 to 200,000 clones, 60% to 80% of them detected only once. Around 24% of the sample rests with the top ten.

Collaborating institutions collected whole blood in K2EDTA tubes following their own protocols. Collaborator samples were shipped for TCRbeta analysis as frozen whole blood, isolated PBMCs, or DNA extracted from either sample type. The CDR1 and CDR2 encoded by the germline V gene are MDHEN and SYDVKM. V is reduced by 3 bases and J by 7 bases, leaving a spacing of 10 bases between them. From its cysteine to its phenylalanine, the CDR3 spans 14 amino acids. CDR3 DNA is the only sequence kept; it has 42 bases, read in frame from the first base. Recombination linked TRBV28 to TRBJ1-6; the D gene remains uncertain. Sequencing was performed on peripheral blood. The TCR was taken from a woman aged 70-85 years with acute or convalescent COVID-19. CDR3 protein: CASSFQPGNSPLHF. The DNA reads as follows: TGTGCCAGCAGTTTCCAACCCGGGAATTCACCCCTCCACTTT.